This paragraph reports one T cell receptor beta chain. Its antigen is not identified. These data belong to a study of CD8+ T cells in alopecia areata. General study findings and limits: Besides other cells, scalp samples also yield sequences of resident alphabeta T cells from normal skin.

As the sequencing template, cDNA was produced by extracting RNA and reverse transcribing it. Here immunoSEQ multiplex PCR was the method, and the copy in TCRdb shows in-frame clones only, minus some. The repertoire consists of approximately 210,000 clones, with about 40% occurring once and the leading ten covering around 2.5%. The treatment was: oral pan-JAK inhibitor, 5-10 mg twice daily. V lost 1 base and J lost 5, with 8 bases in between. CDR1 and CDR2 from the germline V gene are SGHTA and FQGNSA. The CDR3 is made up of 13 amino acids. The clonotype was recovered from a human donor with alopecia areata. V gene TRBV7-2 combines with J gene TRBJ1-2; D gene unclear. Sequencing was performed on CD4+ T cells sorted from blood, taken at approximately week 36, from a patient treated with tofacitinib. CDR3 in DNA: TGTGCCAGCAGCTTAGAACGGGTTTATGGCTACACCTTC. Amino acid sequence: CASSLERVYGYTF. Full variable domain (missing parts from reference TRBV7-2 and TRBJ1-2): GAGVSQSPSNKVTEKGKDVELRCDPISGHTALYWYRQSLGQGLEFLIYFQGNSAPDKSGLPSDRFSAERTGGSVSTLTIQRTQQEDSAVYLCASSLERVYGYTFGSGTRLTVV.